The clone carrying this T cell receptor beta chain was seen only a few times. What it recognizes is unknown. Libraries were made from TCR beta cDNA, and they carried unique molecular identifiers. When roughly 1 to 10 million T cells were used, they gave 500,000 or so cDNA molecules. TCRdb itself ran the PCR reads through MiXCR, one entry per CDR3 protein. The table lists around 400,000 distinct CDR3 sequences, roughly 40% of them singletons. These data belong to a study of post-analysis software for immune sequencing data. Overall study context: The study covered relapsing-remitting, secondary progressive and progressive-relapsing courses of multiple sclerosis.

Study outcomes and limitations: Multiple sclerosis was associated with a significant reduction in normalized Chao1 diversity relative to controls.

The receptor was derived from a girl aged 2-10 years with multiple sclerosis. Sequenced input: blood.

In DNA form, the CDR3 reads TGTGCCAGCAGTCTCGGGACTAGCGGGACCTACAATGAGCAGTTCTTC. Protein sequence: CASSLGTSGTYNEQFF. The chain recombines TRBV12-3 or TRBV12-4 with TRBJ2-1, with 13 bases that match TRBD2. The CDR3 has 16 amino acids. Trimming cost V 5 bases and J 2 bases; bases outside gene matches: 3.